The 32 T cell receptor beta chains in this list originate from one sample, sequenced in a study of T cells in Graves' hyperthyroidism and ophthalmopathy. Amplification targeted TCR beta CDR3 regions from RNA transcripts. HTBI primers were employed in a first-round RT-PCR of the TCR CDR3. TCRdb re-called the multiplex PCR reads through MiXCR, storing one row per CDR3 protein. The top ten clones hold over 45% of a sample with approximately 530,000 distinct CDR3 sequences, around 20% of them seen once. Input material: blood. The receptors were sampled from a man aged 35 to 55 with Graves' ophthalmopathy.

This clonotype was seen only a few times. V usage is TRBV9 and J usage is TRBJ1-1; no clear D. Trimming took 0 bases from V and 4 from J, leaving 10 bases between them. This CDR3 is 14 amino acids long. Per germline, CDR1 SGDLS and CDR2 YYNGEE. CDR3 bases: TGTGCCAGCAGCGTAGCTCAGCCTGGCACTGAAGCTTTCTTT. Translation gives CASSVAQPGTEAFF.

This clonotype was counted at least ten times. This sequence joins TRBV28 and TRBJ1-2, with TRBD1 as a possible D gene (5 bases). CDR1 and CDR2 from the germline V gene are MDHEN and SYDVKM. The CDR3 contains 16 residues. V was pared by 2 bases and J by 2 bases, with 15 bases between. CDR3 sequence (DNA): TGTGCCAGCAGTTTAAGCGGGCAGGGCGAAAACTATGGCTACACCTTC. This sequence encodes CASSLSGQGENYGYTF.

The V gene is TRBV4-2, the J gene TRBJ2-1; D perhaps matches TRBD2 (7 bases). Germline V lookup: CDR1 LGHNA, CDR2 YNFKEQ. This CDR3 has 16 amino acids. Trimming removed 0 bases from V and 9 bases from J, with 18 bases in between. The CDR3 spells CASSQERGGVPSEQFF. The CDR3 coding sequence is TGTGCCAGCAGCCAAGAAAGGGGGGGGGTACCTAGTGAGCAGTTCTTC.

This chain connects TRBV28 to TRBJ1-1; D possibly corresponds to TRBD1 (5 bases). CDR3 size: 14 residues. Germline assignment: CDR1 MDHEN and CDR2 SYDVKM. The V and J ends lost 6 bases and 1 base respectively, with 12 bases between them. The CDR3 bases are TGTGCCAGCAGCAACGTCGGGGGGAACACTGAAGCTTTCTTT. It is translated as CASSNVGGNTEAFF.

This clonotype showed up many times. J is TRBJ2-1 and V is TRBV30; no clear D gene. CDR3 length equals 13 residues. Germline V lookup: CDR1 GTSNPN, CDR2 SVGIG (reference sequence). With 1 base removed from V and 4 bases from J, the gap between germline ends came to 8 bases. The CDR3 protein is CAWSALYYNEQFF. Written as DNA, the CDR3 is TGTGCCTGGAGTGCCCTGTATTACAATGAGCAGTTCTTC.

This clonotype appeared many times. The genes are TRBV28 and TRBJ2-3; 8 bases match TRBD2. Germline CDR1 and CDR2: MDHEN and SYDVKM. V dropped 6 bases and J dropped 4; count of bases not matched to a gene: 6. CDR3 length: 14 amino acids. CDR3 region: CASRSAGEADTQYF. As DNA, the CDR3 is TGTGCCAGCAGGTCAGCGGGAGAGGCAGATACGCAGTATTTT.

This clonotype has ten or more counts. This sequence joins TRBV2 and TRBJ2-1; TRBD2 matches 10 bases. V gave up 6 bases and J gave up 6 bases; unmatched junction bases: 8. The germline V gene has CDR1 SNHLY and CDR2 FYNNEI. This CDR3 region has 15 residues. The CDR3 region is CASSRTSGAGNEQFF. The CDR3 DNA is TGTGCCAGCAGCCGAACTAGCGGGGCAGGCAATGAGCAGTTCTTC.

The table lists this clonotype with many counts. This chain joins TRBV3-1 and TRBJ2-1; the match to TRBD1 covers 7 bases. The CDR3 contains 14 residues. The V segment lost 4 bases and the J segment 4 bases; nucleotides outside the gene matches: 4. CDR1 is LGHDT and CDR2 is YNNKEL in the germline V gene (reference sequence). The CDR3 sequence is CASSPSGQYNEQFF. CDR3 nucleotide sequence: TGTGCCAGCAGCCCATCGGGACAGTACAATGAGCAGTTCTTC.

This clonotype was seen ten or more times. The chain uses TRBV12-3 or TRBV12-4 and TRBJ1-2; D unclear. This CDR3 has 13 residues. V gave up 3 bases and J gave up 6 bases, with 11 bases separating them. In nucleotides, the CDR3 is TGTGCCAGCAGTTTGGGCCCCCTTGATGGCTACACCTTC. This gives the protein CASSLGPLDGYTF.

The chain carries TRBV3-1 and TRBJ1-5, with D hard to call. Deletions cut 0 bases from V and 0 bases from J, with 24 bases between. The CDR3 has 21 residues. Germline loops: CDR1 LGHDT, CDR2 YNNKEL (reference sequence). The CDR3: CASSQEAGVQFYDNSNQPQHF. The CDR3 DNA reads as TGTGCCAGCAGCCAAGAGGCAGGCGTGCAATTTTATGATAATAGCAATCAGCCCCAGCATTTT.

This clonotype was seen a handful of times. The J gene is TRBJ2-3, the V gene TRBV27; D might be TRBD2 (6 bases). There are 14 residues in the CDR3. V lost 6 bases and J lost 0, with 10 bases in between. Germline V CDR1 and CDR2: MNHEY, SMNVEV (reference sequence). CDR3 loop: CASRPRESTDTQYF. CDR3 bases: TGTGCCAGCAGACCTCGGGAGAGCACAGATACGCAGTATTTT.

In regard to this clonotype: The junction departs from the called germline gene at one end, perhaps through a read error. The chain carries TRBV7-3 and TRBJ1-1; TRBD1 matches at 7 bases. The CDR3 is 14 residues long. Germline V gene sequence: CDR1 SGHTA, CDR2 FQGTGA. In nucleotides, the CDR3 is TGCGCCAGCAGCCAAGCAGGGGGGATGATGGAAGCTTTCTTT. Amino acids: CASSQAGGMMEAFF.

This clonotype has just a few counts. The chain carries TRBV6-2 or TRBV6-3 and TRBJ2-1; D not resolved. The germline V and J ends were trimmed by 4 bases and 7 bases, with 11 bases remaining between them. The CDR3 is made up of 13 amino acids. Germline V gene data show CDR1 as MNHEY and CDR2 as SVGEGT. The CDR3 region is CASSFVGRNEQFF. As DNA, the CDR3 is TGTGCCAGCAGTTTCGTAGGTCGGAATGAGCAGTTCTTC.

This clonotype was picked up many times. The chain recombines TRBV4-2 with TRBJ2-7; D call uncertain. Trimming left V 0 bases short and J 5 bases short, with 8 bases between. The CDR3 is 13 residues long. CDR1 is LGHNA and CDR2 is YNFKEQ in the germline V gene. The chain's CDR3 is CASSQDRVHEQYF. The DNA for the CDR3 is TGTGCCAGCAGCCAAGATAGGGTCCACGAGCAGTACTTC.

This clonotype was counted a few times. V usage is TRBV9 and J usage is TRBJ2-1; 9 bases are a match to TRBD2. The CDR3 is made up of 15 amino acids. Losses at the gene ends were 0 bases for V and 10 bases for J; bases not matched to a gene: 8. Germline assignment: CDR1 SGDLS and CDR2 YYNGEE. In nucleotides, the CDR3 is TGTGCCAGCAGCGTAGGGGCGGGAGGGCAGGGAGAGCAGTTCTTC. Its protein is CASSVGAGGQGEQFF. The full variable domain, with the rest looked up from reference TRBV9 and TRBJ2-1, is DSGVTQTPKHLITATGQRVTLRCSPRSGDLSVYWYQQSLDQGLQFLIQYYNGEERAKGNILERFSAQQFPDLHSELNLSSLELGDSALYFCASSVGAGGQGEQFFGPGTRLTVL.

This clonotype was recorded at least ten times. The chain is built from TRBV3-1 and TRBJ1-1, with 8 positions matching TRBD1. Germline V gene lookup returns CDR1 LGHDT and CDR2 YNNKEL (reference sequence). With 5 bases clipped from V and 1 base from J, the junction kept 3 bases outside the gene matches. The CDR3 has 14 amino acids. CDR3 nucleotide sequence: TGTGCCAGCAGCTACGGGACAGGGAACACTGAAGCTTTCTTT. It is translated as CASSYGTGNTEAFF.

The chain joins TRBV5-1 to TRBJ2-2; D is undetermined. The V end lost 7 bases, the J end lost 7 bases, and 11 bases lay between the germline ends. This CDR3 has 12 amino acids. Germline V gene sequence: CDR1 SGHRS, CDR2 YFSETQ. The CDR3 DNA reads TGCGCCAGCTCGGCACGAATCGGGGAGCTGTTTTTT. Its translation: CASSARIGELFF.

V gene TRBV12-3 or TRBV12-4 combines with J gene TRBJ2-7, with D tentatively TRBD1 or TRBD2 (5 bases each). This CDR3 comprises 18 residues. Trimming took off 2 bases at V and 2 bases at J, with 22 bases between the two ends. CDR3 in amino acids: CASSLRDGTGSRAYEQYF. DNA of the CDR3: TGTGCCAGCAGTTTAAGGGACGGGACCGGGTCGAGAGCCTACGAGCAGTACTTC.

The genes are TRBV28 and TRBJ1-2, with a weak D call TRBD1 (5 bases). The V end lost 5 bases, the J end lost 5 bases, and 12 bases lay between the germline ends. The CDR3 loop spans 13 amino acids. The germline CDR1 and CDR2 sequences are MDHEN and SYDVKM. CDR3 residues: CASSVGPLYGYTF. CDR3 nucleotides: TGTGCCAGCAGTGTGGGGCCCCTTTATGGCTACACCTTC.

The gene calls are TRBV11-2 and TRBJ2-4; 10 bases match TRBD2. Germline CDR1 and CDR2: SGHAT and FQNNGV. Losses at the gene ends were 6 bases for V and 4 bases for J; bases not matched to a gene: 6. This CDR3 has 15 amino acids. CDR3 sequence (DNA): TGTGCCAGCAGTGCCCTACTAGCGGGGAAAAACATTCAGTACTTC. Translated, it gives CASSALLAGKNIQYF.

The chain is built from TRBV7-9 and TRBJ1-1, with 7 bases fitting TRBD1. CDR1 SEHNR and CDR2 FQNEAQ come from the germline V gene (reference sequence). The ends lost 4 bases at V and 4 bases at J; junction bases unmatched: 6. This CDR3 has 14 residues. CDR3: CASSYIPGGTEAFF. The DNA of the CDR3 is TGTGCCAGCAGCTATATACCAGGGGGCACTGAAGCTTTCTTT.

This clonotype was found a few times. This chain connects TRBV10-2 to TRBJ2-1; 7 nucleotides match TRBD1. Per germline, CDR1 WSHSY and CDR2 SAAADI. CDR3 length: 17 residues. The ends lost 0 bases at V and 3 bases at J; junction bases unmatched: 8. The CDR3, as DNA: TGCGCCAGCAGTGAGTCGACTCTCCGACAGGGCTACAATGAGCAGTTCTTC. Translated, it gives CASSESTLRQGYNEQFF.

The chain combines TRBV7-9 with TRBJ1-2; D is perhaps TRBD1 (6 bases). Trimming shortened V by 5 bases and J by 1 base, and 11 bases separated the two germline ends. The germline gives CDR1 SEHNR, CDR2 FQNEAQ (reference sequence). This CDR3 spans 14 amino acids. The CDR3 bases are TGTGCCAGCAGCCCCAGACAGGTTAACTATGGCTACACCTTC. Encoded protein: CASSPRQVNYGYTF.

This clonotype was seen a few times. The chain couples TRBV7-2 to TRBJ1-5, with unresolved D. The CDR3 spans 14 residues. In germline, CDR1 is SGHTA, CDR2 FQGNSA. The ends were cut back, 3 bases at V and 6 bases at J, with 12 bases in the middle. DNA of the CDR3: TGTGCCAGCAGCTTTTCCGCAGATAGTCAGCCCCAGCATTTT. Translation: CASSFSADSQPQHF.

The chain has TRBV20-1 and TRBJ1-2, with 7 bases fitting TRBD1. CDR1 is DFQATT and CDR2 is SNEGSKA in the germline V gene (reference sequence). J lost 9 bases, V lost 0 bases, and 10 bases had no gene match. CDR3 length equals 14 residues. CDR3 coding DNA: TGCAGTGCTAGAGAAGGGGGCCAGGGGAGGAGCTACACCTTC. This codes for CSAREGGQGRSYTF.

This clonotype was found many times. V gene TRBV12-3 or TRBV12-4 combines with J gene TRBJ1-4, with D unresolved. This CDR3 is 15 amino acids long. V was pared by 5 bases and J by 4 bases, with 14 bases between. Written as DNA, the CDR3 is TGTGCCAGCAGTGCTCAGGATTTCCTTAATGAAAAACTGTTTTTT. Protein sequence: CASSAQDFLNEKLFF.

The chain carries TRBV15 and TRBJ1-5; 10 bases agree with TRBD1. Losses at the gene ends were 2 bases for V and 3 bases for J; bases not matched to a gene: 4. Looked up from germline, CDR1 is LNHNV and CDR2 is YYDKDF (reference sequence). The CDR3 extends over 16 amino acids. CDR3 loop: CATSRPGQGNNQPQHF. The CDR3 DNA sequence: TGTGCCACCAGCAGACCGGGACAGGGGAACAATCAGCCCCAGCATTTT.

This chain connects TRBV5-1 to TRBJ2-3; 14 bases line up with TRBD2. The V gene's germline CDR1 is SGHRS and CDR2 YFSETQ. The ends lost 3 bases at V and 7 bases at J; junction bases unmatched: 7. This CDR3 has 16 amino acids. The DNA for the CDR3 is TGCGCCAGCAGCTCCAGACTAGCGGGGGGGCCGAATACGCAGTATTTT. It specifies CASSSRLAGGPNTQYF.

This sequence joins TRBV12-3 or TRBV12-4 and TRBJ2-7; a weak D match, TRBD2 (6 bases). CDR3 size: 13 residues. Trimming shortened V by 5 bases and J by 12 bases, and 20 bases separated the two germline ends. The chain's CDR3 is CASSRLVRGSLYF. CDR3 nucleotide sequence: TGTGCCAGCAGTCGACTAGTACGGGGGTCGCTGTACTTC.

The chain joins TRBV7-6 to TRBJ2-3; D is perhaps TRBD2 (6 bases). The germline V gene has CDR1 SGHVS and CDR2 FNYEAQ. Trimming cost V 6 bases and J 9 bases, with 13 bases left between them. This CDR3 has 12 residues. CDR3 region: CASSVEEGTQYF. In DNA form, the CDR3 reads TGTGCCAGCAGTGTAGAGGAGGGGACGCAGTATTTT. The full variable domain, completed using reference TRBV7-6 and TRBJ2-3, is GAGVSQSPRYKVTKRGQDVALRCDPISGHVSLYWYRQALGQGPEFLTYFNYEAQQDKSGLPNDRFSAERPEGSISTLTIQRTEQRDSAMYRCASSVEEGTQYFGPGTRLTVL.

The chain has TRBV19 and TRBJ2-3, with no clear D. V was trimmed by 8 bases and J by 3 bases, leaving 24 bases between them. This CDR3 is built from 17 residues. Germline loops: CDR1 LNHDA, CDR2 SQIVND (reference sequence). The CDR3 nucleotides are TGTGCCAGTTCCTTCCTTTTTCGGATCACGGGTACAGATACGCAGTATTTT. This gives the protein CASSFLFRITGTDTQYF.

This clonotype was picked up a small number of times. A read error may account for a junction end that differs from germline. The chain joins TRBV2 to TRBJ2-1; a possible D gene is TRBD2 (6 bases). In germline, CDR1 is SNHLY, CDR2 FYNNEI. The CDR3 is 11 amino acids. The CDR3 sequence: CASTQGEDRVF. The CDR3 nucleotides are TGTGCCAGCACCCAAGGGGAGGATCGAGTCTTC.